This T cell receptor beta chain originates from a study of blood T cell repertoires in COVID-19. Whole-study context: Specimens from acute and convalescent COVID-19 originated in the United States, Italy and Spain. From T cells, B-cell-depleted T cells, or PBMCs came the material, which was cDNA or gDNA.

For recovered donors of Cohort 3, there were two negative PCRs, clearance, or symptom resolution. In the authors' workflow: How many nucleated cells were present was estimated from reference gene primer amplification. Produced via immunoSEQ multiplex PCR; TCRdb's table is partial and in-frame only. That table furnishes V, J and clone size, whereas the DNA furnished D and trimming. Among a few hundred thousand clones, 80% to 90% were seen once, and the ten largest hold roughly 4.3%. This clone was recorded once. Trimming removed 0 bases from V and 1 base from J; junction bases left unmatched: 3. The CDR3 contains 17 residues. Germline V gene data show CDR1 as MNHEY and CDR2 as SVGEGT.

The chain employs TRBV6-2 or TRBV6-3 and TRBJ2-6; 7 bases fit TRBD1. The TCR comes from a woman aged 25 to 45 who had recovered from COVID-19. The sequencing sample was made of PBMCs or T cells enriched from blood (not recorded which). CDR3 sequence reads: CASSYSQGVSGANVLTF. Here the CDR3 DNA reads TGTGCCAGCAGTTACTCCCAGGGGGTTTCTGGGGCCAACGTCCTGACTTTC.